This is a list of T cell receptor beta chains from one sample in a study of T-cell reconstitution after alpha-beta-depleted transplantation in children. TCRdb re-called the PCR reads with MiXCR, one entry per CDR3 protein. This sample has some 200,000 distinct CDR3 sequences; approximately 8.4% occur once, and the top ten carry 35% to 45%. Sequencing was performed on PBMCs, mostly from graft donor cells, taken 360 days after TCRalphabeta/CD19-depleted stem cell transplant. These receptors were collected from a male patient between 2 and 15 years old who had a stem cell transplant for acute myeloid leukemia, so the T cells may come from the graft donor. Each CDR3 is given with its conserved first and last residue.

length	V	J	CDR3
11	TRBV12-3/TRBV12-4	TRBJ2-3	CASSLADTQYF
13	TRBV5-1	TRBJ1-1	CASSWTGGTEAFF
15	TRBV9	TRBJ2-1	CASSVGLGGYNEQFF
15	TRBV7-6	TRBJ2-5	CASSLEGEKVETQYF
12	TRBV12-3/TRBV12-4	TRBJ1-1	CATLTGDTEAFF
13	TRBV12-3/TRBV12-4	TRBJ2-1	CASISQGVNEQFF
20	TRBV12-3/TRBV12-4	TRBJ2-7	CASSLIAGTIKTTSRIVQYF
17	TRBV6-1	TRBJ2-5	CASSPRISRQDQETQYF
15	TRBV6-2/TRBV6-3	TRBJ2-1	CASSKGSQLRNEQFF
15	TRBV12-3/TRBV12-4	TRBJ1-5	CASRAGPASNQPQHF